This T cell receptor (beta chain) was sequenced in a study of T cell responses to AZD1222 COVID-19 vaccine. Broader study findings: The span of vaccine-associated CD4 TCRs extended across spike, with dominance at 160-218 and 743-854.

This clone was recorded a few times. The target antigen is unknown. Clones were sequenced by immunoSEQ multiplex PCR, and TCRdb holds only the in-frame ones, with some missing. The top ten hold about a tenth of the sample, which has around 110,000 clones, around 88% seen once. The source is an adult in good health. Sequences were derived from peripheral blood, sampled on day 0 of AZD1222 vaccination.

CDR3 coding DNA: TGTGCCAGCAGCCCCGTGAGGGGGCCCCATTACGAGCAGTACTTC. Translation gives CASSPVRGPHYEQYF. This chain uses TRBV5-4 with TRBJ2-7; 7 bases line up with TRBD1. Looked up from germline, CDR1 is SGHNT and CDR2 is YYREEE (reference sequence). This CDR3 region has 15 residues. The V and J ends lost 4 bases and 4 bases, in that order; junction bases with no gene match: 11.